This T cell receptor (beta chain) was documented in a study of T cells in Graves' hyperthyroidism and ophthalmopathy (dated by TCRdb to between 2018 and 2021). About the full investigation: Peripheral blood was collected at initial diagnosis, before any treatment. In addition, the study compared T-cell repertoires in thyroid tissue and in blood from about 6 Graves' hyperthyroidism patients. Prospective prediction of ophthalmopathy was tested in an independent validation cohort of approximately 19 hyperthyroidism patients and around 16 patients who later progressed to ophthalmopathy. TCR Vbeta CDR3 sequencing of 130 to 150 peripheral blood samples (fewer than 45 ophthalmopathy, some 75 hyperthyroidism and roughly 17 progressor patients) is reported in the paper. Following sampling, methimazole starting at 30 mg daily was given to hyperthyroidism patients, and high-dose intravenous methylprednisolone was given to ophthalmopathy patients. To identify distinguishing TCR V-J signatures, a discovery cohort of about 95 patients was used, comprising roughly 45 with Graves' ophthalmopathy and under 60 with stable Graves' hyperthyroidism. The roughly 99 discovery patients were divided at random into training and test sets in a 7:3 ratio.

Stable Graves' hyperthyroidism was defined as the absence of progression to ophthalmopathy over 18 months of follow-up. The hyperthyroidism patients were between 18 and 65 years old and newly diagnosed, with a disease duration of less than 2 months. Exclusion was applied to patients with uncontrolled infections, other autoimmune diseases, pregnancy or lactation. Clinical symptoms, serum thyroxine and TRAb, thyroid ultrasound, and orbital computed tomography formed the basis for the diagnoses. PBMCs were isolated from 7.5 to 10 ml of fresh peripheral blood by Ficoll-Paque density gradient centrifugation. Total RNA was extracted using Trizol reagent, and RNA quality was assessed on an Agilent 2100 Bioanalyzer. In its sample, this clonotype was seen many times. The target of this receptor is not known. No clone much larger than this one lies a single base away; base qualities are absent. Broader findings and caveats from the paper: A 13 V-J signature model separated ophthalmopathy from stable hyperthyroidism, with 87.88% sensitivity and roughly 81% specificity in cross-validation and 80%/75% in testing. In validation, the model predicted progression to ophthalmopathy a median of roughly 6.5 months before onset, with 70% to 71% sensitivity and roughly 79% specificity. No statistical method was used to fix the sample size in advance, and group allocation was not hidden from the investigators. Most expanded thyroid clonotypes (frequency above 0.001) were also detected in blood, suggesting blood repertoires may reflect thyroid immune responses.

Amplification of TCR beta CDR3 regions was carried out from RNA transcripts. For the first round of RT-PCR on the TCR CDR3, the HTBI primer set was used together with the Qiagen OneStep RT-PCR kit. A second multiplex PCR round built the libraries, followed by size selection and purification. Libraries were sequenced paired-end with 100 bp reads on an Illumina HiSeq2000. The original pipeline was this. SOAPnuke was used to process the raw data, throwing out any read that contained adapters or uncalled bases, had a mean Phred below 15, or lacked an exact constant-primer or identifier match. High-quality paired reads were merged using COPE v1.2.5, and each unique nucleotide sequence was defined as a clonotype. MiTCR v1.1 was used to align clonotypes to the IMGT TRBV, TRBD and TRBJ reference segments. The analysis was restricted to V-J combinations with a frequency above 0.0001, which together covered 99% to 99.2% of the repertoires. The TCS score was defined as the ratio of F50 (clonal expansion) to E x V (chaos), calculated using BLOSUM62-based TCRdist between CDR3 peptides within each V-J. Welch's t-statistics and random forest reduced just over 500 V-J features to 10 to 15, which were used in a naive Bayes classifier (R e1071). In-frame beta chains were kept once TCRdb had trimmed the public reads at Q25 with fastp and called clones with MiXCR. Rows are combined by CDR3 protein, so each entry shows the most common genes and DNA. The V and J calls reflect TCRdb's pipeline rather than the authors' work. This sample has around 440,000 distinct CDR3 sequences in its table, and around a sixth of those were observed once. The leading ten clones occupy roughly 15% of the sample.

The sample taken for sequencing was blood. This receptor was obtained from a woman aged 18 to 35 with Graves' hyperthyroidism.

CDR3 sequence: CASSQLLPHNSPLHF. Here is the DNA: TGTGCCAGCAGCCAGCTGTTGCCCCATAATTCACCCCTCCACTTT. The receptor chain draws on TRBV3-1 and TRBJ1-6; the D gene is not confidently resolved. The germline V gene (reference sequence) provides CDR1 LGHDT and CDR2 YNNKEL. V gives up 3 bases and J gives up 5 bases, and the segment between their germline ends measures 11 bases. The CDR3 sequence holds 15 residues, the cysteine and phenylalanine included. The only DNA kept is the CDR3, 45 bases in frame from the first base.